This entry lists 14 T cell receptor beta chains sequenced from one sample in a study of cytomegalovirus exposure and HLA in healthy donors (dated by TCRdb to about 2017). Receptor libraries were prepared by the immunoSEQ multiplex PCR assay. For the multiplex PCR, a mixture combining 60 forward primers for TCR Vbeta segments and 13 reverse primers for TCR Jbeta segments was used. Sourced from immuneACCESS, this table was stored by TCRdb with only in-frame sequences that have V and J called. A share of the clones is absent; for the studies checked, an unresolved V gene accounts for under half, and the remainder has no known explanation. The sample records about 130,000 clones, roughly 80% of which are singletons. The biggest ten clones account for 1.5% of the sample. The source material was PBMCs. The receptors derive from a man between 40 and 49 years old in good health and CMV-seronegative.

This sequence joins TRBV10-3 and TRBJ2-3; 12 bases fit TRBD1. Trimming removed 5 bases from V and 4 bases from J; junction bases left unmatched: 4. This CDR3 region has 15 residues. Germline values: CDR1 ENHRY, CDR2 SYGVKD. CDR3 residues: CAISPGQGAADTQYF. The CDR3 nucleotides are TGTGCCATCAGTCCGGGACAGGGGGCTGCAGATACGCAGTATTTT.

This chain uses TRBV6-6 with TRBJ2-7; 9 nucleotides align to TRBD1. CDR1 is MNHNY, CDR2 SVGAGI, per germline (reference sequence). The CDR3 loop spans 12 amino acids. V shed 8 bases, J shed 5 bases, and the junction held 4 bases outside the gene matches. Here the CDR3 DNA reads TGTGCCAGCCTACAGGGGGCCAACGAGCAGTACTTC. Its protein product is CASLQGANEQYF.

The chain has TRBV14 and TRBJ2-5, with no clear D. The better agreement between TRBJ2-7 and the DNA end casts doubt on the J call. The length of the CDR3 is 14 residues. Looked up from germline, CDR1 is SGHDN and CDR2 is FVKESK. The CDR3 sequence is CASSPPGSYYEQYF. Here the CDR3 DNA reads TGTGCCAGCAGCCCCCCCGGCAGCTACTACGAGCAGTACTTC.

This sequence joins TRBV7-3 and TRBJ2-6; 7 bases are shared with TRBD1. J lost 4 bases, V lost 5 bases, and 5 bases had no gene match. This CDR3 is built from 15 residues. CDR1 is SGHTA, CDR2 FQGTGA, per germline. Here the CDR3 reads CASSTTGTGANVLTF. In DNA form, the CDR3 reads TGTGCCAGCAGCACGACAGGGACGGGGGCCAACGTCCTGACTTTC.

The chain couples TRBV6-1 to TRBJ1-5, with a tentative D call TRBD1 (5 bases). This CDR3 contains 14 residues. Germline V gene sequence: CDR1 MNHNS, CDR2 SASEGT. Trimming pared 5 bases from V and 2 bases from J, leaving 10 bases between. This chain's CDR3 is CASSYRGGNQPQHF. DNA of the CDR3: TGTGCCAGCAGTTATAGGGGTGGCAATCAGCCCCAGCATTTT.

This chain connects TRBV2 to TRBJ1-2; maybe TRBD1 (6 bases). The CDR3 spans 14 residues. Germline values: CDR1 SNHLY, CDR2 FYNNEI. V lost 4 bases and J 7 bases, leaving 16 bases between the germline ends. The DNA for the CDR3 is TGTGCCAGCAGTGCCGGACGTCAGGGGAGTGGCTACACCTTC. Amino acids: CASSAGRQGSGYTF.

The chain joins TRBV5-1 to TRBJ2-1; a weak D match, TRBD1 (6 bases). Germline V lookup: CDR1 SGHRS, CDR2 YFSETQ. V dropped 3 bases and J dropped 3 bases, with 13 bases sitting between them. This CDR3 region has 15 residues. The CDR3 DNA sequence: TGCGCCAGCAGCTCTGGGGGCCTTGACTACAATGAGCAGTTCTTC. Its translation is CASSSGGLDYNEQFF.

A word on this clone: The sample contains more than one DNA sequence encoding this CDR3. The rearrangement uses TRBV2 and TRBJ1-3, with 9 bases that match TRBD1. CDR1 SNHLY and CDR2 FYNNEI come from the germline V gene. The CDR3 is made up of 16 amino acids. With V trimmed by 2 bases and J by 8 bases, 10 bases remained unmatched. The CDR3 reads CASSEYGPGQGYTIYF. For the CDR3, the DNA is TGTGCCAGCAGTGAATACGGACCAGGACAGGGGTACACCATATATTTT.

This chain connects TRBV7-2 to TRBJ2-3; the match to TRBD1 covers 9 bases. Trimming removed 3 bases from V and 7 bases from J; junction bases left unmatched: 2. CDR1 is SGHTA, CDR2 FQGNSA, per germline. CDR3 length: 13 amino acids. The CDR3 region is CASSLGQGHTQYF. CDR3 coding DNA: TGTGCCAGCAGCTTGGGACAGGGCCATACGCAGTATTTT.

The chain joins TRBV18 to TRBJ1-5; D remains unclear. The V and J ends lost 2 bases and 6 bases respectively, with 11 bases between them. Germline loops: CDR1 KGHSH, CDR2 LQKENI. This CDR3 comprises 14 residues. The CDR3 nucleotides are TGTGCCAGCTCACCAAGGATAGGAGGTCAGCCCCAGCATTTT. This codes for CASSPRIGGQPQHF. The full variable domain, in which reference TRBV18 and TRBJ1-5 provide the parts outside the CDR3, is NAGVMQNPRHLVRRRGQEARLRCSPMKGHSHVYWYRQLPEEGLKFMVYLQKENIIDESGMPKERFSAEFPKEGPSILRIQQVVRGDSAAYFCASSPRIGGQPQHFGDGTRLSIL.

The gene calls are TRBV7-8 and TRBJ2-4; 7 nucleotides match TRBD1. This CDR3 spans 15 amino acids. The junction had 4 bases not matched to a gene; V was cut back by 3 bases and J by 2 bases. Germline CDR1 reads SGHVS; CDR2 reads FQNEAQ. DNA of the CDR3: TGTGCCAGCAGCTTCATACAGGGGACCAAAAACATTCAGTACTTC. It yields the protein CASSFIQGTKNIQYF.

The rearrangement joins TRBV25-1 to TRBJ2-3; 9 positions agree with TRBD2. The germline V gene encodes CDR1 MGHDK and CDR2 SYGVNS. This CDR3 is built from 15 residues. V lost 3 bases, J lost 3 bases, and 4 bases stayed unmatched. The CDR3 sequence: CASSDTSGPTDTQYF. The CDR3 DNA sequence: TGTGCCAGCAGTGACACTAGCGGGCCGACAGATACGCAGTATTTT. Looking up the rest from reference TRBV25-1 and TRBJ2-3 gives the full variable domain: EADIYQTPRYLVIGTGKKITLECSQTMGHDKMYWYQQDPGMELHLIHYSYGVNSTEKGDLSSESTVSRIRTEHFPLTLESARPSHTSQYLCASSDTSGPTDTQYFGPGTRLTVL.

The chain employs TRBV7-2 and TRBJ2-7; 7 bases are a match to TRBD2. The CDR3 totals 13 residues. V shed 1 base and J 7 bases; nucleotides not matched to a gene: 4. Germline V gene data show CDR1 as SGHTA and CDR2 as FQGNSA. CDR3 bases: TGTGCCAGCAGCTTAGTATTCGGGAGGGAGCAGTACTTC. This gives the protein CASSLVFGREQYF. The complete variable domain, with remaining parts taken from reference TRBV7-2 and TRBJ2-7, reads GAGVSQSPSNKVTEKGKDVELRCDPISGHTALYWYRQSLGQGLEFLIYFQGNSAPDKSGLPSDRFSAERTGGSVSTLTIQRTQQEDSAVYLCASSLVFGREQYFGPGTRLTVT.

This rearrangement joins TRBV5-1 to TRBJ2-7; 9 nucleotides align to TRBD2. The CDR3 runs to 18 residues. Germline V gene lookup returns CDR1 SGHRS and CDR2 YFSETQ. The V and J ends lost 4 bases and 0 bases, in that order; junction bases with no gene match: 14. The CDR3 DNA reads TGCGCCAGCAGCCCTCGGACTAGCGCGGACCCTTCCTCCTACGAGCAGTACTTC. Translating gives CASSPRTSADPSSYEQYF.